The entry below gives a single T cell receptor (beta chain) sequence along with its context. Its specificity is unknown. Measured with immunoSEQ multiplex PCR; TCRdb has only the in-frame clones, and not every one. The sample has fewer than 40,000 clones; just over 90% are singletons. The data originate from a study of regulatory dendritic cells for organ transplantation. Study findings and constraints: Memory T cells were less diverse than naive, with memory CD8+ most oligoclonal. The most alloreactive TCR clonotypes were found in resting memory CD8+ cells. Between individuals, the alloreactive memory CD8+ T cell pool differed considerably.

CD4+ or CD8+ T cells were sorted as naive CD45RA+ or memory CD45RO+. V lost 7 bases and J lost 0, with 3 bases in between. The CDR3 has 11 residues. Germline V gene data show CDR1 as SEHNR and CDR2 as FQNEAQ (reference sequence). Sample: naive CD8+ T cells from blood. As to subset: CD45RA+ naive T cells. The sequence came from a human donor in good health. This chain joins TRBV7-9 and TRBJ1-1; D remains ambiguous. CDR3 DNA sequence: TGTGCCAGCATGGTGAACACTGAAGCTTTCTTT. Its protein is CASMVNTEAFF.